What follows are 31 T cell receptor beta chains derived from one specimen sequenced in a study of blood T cells in healthy people across ages. It was with a sample-barcoded 5' primer and a J-beta primer mix that a second PCR of roughly 7 to 11 cycles was run. TCRdb redid the calling of the 5' RACE reads with MiXCR, one entry per CDR3 protein. In the table there are hundreds of thousands of distinct CDR3 sequences, more than 20% of which are singletons. Material: blood. These receptors all come from a man between 65 and 79 years old in good health.

This chain connects TRBV20-1 to TRBJ2-5; no clear D gene. Trimming took 3 bases from V and 0 from J, leaving 11 bases between them. The germline CDR1 and CDR2 sequences are DFQATT and SNEGSKA (reference sequence). The CDR3 has 14 amino acids. CDR3 protein: CSASNSLHQETQYF. CDR3 bases: TGCAGTGCTAGCAACAGCCTTCACCAAGAGACCCAGTACTTC.

J is TRBJ2-7 and V is TRBV12-3 or TRBV12-4; D might be TRBD1 (6 bases). The CDR3 sequence is 14 residues long. The V gene lost 3 bases and the J gene lost 3 bases, with 12 bases spanning the gap. Here the CDR3 reads CASSFSGQNYEQYF. The CDR3, as DNA: TGTGCCAGCAGTTTTTCAGGACAGAACTACGAGCAGTACTTC.

This clonotype was found a few times. V and J are TRBV7-2 and TRBJ2-7; D could derive from TRBD1 or TRBD2 (7 bases each). Trimming shortened V by 2 bases and J by 2 bases, and 13 bases separated the two germline ends. This CDR3 has 15 residues. Germline values: CDR1 SGHTA, CDR2 FQGNSA. CDR3 amino acids: CASSLRGGQTYEQYF. CDR3 DNA: TGTGCCAGCAGCTTAAGGGGGGGACAGACCTACGAGCAGTACTTC. The entire variable domain, with the rest obtained from reference TRBV7-2 and TRBJ2-7, is as follows: GAGVSQSPSNKVTEKGKDVELRCDPISGHTALYWYRQSLGQGLEFLIYFQGNSAPDKSGLPSDRFSAERTGGSVSTLTIQRTQQEDSAVYLCASSLRGGQTYEQYFGPGTRLTVT.

A few counts support this clonotype. The chain recombines TRBV5-1 with TRBJ2-5; D possibly corresponds to TRBD2 (5 bases). The CDR3 contains 14 residues. Trimming left V 0 bases short and J 4 bases short, with 10 bases between. CDR1 is SGHRS and CDR2 is YFSETQ in the germline V gene. The CDR3 bases are TGCGCCAGCAGCTTGGGAGACGGGATAGAGACCCAGTACTTC. Protein: CASSLGDGIETQYF.

The sample holds a few counts of this clonotype. The chain recombines TRBV20-1 with TRBJ2-1, with a weak D call TRBD1 (5 bases). From germline, CDR1 is DFQATT and CDR2 SNEGSKA (reference sequence). The CDR3 covers 15 residues. Trimming pared 3 bases from V and 2 bases from J, leaving 14 bases between. The CDR3 DNA reads as TGCAGTGCTAGCTCTCTAGGGGTGACCTACAATGAGCAGTTCTTC. Translation gives CSASSLGVTYNEQFF.

This clonotype was observed a handful of times. V and J are TRBV12-3 or TRBV12-4 and TRBJ2-5, with a weak D call TRBD2 (6 bases). The tail of the sequence fits TRBJ2-1 better, so the J call may be wrong. The CDR3 consists of 11 residues. The CDR3 sequence: CASSFGGEQFF. CDR3 bases: TGTGCCAGCAGCTTCGGGGGTGAGCAGTTCTTC.

This rearrangement joins TRBV3-1 to TRBJ2-1; no clear D gene. Germline loops: CDR1 LGHDT, CDR2 YNNKEL (reference sequence). This CDR3 has 15 amino acids. The V end lost 0 bases, the J end lost 1 base, and 7 bases lay between the germline ends. The CDR3 sequence is CASSQDRRSYNEQFF. In DNA form, the CDR3 reads TGTGCCAGCAGCCAAGATCGGCGGTCCTACAATGAGCAGTTCTTC.

This sequence joins TRBV20-1 and TRBJ2-7; 10 nucleotides align to TRBD1. The DNA end is more similar to TRBJ2-5, so the J call may be wrong. The V gene's germline CDR1 is DFQATT and CDR2 SNEGSKA (reference sequence). The CDR3 runs to 15 residues. In nucleotides, the CDR3 is TGCAGTGCTAGAGATGGTGGGGACAGGGGCCAGACCCAGTACTTC. This sequence encodes CSARDGGDRGQTQYF.

The chain is built from TRBV29-1 and TRBJ2-5, with D tentatively TRBD2 (5 bases). The CDR3 spans 11 residues. V lost 6 bases, J lost 4 bases, and 9 bases lay in between. Germline V CDR1 and CDR2: SQVTM, ANQGSEA. The CDR3: CSVHRGETQYF. As DNA, the CDR3 is TGCAGCGTCCACCGGGGAGAGACCCAGTACTTC.

This clonotype turned up a few times. This chain joins TRBV5-5 and TRBJ2-1, with 14 bases fitting TRBD2. V trimming: 4 bases; J trimming: 13 bases; junction bases outside the gene matches: 13. Germline V gene lookup returns CDR1 SGHKS and CDR2 YYEKEE (reference sequence). This CDR3 is 16 amino acids long. CDR3 region: CASSHGLAGGVAAQFF. Written as DNA, the CDR3 is TGTGCCAGCAGCCACGGACTAGCGGGAGGAGTCGCAGCCCAGTTCTTC. Looking up the rest from reference TRBV5-5 and TRBJ2-1 gives the full variable domain: DAGVTQSPTHLIKTRGQQVTLRCSPISGHKSVSWYQQVLGQGPQFIFQYYEKEERGRGNFPDRFSARQFPNYSSELNVNALLLGDSALYLCASSHGLAGGVAAQFFGPGTRLTVL.

This clonotype has only a few counts. The rearrangement uses TRBV28 and TRBJ2-3; 10 nucleotides match TRBD2. The CDR3 extends over 14 amino acids. From germline, CDR1 is MDHEN and CDR2 SYDVKM. The V and J ends lost 7 bases and 2 bases, in that order; junction bases with no gene match: 3. CDR3 in DNA: TGTGCCAGCAAAGGGACTAGCGCCACAGATACGCAGTATTTT. Its translation: CASKGTSATDTQYF.

Only a few counts were recorded for this clonotype. The chain links TRBV10-3 to TRBJ2-7; weak D call: TRBD1 (6 bases). Trimming pared 0 bases from V and 0 bases from J, leaving 12 bases between. CDR3 size: 16 residues. CDR1 is ENHRY and CDR2 is SYGVKD in the germline V gene. CDR3 amino acids: CAISESGHLTSYEQYF. CDR3 in DNA: TGTGCCATCAGTGAGTCGGGACACCTAACCTCCTACGAGCAGTACTTC.

The gene calls are TRBV6-1 and TRBJ2-2; D unclear. Trimming removed 4 bases at V and 2 bases at J, with 8 bases between. The CDR3 sequence is 14 residues long. The germline V gene encodes CDR1 MNHNS and CDR2 SASEGT. The DNA for the CDR3 is TGTGCCAGCAGTGCCGGGTCAAACACCGGGGAGCTGTTTTTT. This gives the protein CASSAGSNTGELFF.

This clonotype has a single count. V and J are TRBV9 and TRBJ2-2; no firm D call. The CDR3 consists of 13 residues. With 1 base removed from V and 6 bases from J, the gap between germline ends came to 7 bases. Germline V gives CDR1 SGDLS, CDR2 YYNGEE. The CDR3 bases are TGTGCCAGCAGCGTACGGTCCCCCGGGGAGCTGTTTTTT. As protein: CASSVRSPGELFF.

The J gene is TRBJ1-1, the V gene TRBV20-1; weak D call: TRBD1 (6 bases). V was pared by 6 bases and J by 5 bases, with 10 bases between. CDR1 is DFQATT and CDR2 is SNEGSKA in the germline V gene (reference sequence). This CDR3 spans 11 amino acids. The CDR3 sequence: CSAAGATEAFF. The DNA for the CDR3 is TGCAGTGCCGCAGGGGCGACTGAAGCTTTCTTT.

The chain recombines TRBV10-3 with TRBJ2-7, with 7 nucleotides matching TRBD1. This CDR3 comprises 12 residues. V shed 6 bases, J shed 1 base, and the junction held 0 bases outside the gene matches. CDR1 ENHRY and CDR2 SYGVKD come from the germline V gene. In nucleotides, the CDR3 is TGTGCCATCAGGGGACAGTCCTACGAGCAGTACTTC. This sequence encodes CAIRGQSYEQYF.

This clonotype has just a few counts. The V gene is TRBV9, the J gene TRBJ1-2; D call uncertain. The CDR3 totals 15 residues. CDR1 SGDLS and CDR2 YYNGEE come from the germline V gene. The V and J ends lost 4 bases and 3 bases respectively, with 16 bases between them. The CDR3 coding sequence is TGTGCCAGCAGCCTTGAAACTTCATCGCACTATGGCTACACCTTC. It is translated as CASSLETSSHYGYTF.

This chain uses TRBV28 with TRBJ2-7; 9 bases fit TRBD1. Germline V gene data show CDR1 as MDHEN and CDR2 as SYDVKM. The CDR3 covers 14 residues. With 6 bases clipped from V and 3 bases from J, the junction kept 6 bases outside the gene matches. CDR3 nucleotides: TGTGCCAGCAGGACCGGGACAGGGATCTACGAGCAGTACTTC. Amino acid sequence: CASRTGTGIYEQYF.

The chain recombines TRBV12-3 or TRBV12-4 with TRBJ2-5; D tentatively reads TRBD1 or TRBD2 (6 bases each). V gave up 7 bases and J gave up 4 bases, with 13 bases separating them. The CDR3 covers 13 residues. CDR3 residues: CASKGEGGETQYF. In DNA, the CDR3 is TGTGCCAGCAAGGGAGAGGGGGGAGAGACCCAGTACTTC.

This clonotype came up a few times. The rearrangement uses TRBV5-1 and TRBJ1-3; D is unclear. The CDR3 runs to 15 residues. Trimming stripped 0 bases from V and 0 bases from J, with 7 bases between. The germline gives CDR1 SGHRS, CDR2 YFSETQ. CDR3 sequence: CASSLANPSGNTIYF. CDR3 nucleotides: TGCGCCAGCAGCTTGGCTAACCCCTCTGGAAACACCATATATTTT.

The CDR3 reads CASSYLTDYEQFF. CDR3 in DNA: TGTGCCAGCAGTTACCTTACCGATTATGAGCAGTTCTTC. This chain joins TRBV6-6 and TRBJ2-1; D is ambiguous. CDR1 MNHNY and CDR2 SVGAGI come from the germline V gene (reference sequence). The CDR3 sequence is 13 residues long. Trimming removed 2 bases at V and 8 bases at J, with 10 bases between.

The chain carries TRBV15 and TRBJ1-2; 7 bases agree with TRBD1. Per germline, CDR1 LNHNV and CDR2 YYDKDF (reference sequence). V lost 0 bases and J lost 6; bases outside the gene matches: 10. CDR3 size: 16 residues. Written as DNA, the CDR3 is TGTGCCACCAGCAGAGAGAAGACAGGGCGGATAGATGGCTACACCTTC. It specifies CATSREKTGRIDGYTF.

The table lists this clonotype with many counts. The chain recombines TRBV15 with TRBJ2-2; 14 nucleotides match TRBD2. V gave up 0 bases and J gave up 6 bases; unmatched junction bases: 3. The germline V gene encodes CDR1 LNHNV and CDR2 YYDKDF (reference sequence). The CDR3 totals 17 residues. The CDR3: CATSRDQGLAGAGELFF. In DNA form, the CDR3 reads TGTGCCACCAGCAGAGACCAGGGACTAGCGGGAGCCGGGGAGCTGTTTTTT.

This clonotype was seen a handful of times. Here the CDR3 reads CASSLVLGAGATTYNEQFF. In DNA form, the CDR3 reads TGTGCCAGCAGCTTAGTTTTGGGAGCGGGAGCTACGACCTACAATGAGCAGTTCTTC. This chain uses TRBV11-2 with TRBJ2-1; TRBD2 matches 8 bases. This CDR3 is built from 19 residues. CDR1 is SGHAT, CDR2 FQNNGV, per germline. With 1 base clipped from V and 2 bases from J, the junction kept 13 bases outside the gene matches.

The chain links TRBV7-3 to TRBJ2-5, with D uncertain. This CDR3 comprises 16 residues. Germline CDR1 is SGHTA and CDR2 is FQGTGA. Deletions cut 6 bases from V and 1 base from J, with 18 bases between. CDR3 protein: CASRHKLPKFQETQYF. CDR3 DNA: TGTGCCAGCAGGCATAAACTCCCGAAGTTCCAAGAGACCCAGTACTTC.

This clonotype occurred a few times. The V call is TRBV9, the J call TRBJ2-3; 8 bases are shared with TRBD2. Germline values: CDR1 SGDLS, CDR2 YYNGEE. The CDR3 has 14 amino acids. V shed 4 bases, J shed 8 bases, and the junction held 9 bases outside the gene matches. CDR3 sequence (DNA): TGTGCCAGCAGCCCTCGGGAGGGCCCCCTTACGCAGTATTTT. This codes for CASSPREGPLTQYF.

This clonotype was counted ten times or more. CDR3 region: CSANSGSPEQYF. In DNA, the CDR3 is TGCAGTGCCAATAGCGGGAGCCCCGAGCAGTACTTC. The chain couples TRBV20-1 to TRBJ2-7; 9 bases align to TRBD2. Germline V gene data show CDR1 as DFQATT and CDR2 as SNEGSKA (reference sequence). This CDR3 contains 12 residues. The V segment lost 6 bases and the J segment 6 bases; nucleotides outside the gene matches: 6.

DNA of the CDR3: TGTGCCAGCAGCCAAAGAGGCAGGGCCCAAGATACGCAGTATTTT. This translates into CASSQRGRAQDTQYF. J is TRBJ2-3 and V is TRBV3-1, with D perhaps matching TRBD1 (5 bases). Trimming stripped 2 bases from V and 5 bases from J, with 14 bases between. Looked up from germline, CDR1 is LGHDT and CDR2 is YNNKEL (reference sequence). The CDR3 contains 15 residues.

This clonotype showed up many times. Germline and junction disagree at one end, which may indicate a read error. The chain joins TRBV7-7 to TRBJ2-1; D remains unclear. The CDR3 runs to 16 residues. Germline CDR1 reads SSHAT; CDR2 reads FNYEAQ (reference sequence). The CDR3 sequence: CASSLGTGGSYNEQFF. CDR3 DNA: TGTGCTAGCAGCTTAGGCACGGGTGGCTCCTACAATGAGCAGTTCTTC.

CDR3 coding DNA: TGTGCCATCAGTGCTCTTTGGGCAGAAGAGACCCAGTACTTC. It is translated as CAISALWAEETQYF. V gene TRBV10-3 combines with J gene TRBJ2-5; D is undetermined. Trimming removed 4 bases from V and 3 bases from J, with 12 bases in between. The CDR3 has 14 amino acids. Looked up from germline, CDR1 is ENHRY and CDR2 is SYGVKD.

This clonotype has only a few counts. This chain joins TRBV7-2 and TRBJ1-1; TRBD1 agrees at 9 bases. Germline CDR1 reads SGHTA; CDR2 reads FQGNSA. V was clipped by 8 bases and J by 3 bases; unmatched bases: 7. This CDR3 spans 14 amino acids. The CDR3 coding sequence is TGTGCCAGCGGCCTGGACAGGGGCGACACTGAAGCTTTCTTT. Encoded protein: CASGLDRGDTEAFF.